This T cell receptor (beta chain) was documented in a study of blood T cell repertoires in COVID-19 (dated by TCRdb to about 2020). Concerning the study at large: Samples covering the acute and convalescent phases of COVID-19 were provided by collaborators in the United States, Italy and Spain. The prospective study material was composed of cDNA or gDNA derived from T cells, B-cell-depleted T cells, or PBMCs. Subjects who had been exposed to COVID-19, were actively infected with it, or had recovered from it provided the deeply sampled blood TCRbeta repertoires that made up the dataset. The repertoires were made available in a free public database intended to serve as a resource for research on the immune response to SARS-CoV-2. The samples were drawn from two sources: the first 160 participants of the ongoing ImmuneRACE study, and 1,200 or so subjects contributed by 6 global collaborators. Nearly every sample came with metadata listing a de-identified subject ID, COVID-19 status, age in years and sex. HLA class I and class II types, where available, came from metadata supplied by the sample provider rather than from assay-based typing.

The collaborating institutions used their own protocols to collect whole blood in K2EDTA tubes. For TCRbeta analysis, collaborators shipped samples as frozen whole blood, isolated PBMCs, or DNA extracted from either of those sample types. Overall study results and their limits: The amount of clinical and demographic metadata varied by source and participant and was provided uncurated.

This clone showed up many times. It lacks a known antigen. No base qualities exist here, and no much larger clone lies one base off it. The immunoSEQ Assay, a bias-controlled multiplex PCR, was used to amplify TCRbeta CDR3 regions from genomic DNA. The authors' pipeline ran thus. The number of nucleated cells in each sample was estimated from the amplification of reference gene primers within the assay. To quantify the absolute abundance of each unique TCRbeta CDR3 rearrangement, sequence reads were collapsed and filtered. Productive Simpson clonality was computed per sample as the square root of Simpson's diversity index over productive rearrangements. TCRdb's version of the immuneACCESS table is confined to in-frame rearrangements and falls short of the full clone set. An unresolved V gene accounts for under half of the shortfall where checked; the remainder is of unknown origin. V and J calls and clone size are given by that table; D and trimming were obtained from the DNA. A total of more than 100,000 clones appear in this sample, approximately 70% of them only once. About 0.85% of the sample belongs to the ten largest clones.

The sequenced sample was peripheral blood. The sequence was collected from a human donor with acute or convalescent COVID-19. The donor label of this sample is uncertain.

The CDR3 sequence is CASSDGTSGGEQFF. The nucleotide sequence reads TGTGCCAGCAGTGACGGGACTAGCGGGGGGGAGCAGTTCTTC. The chain joins TRBV6-4 to TRBJ2-1; TRBD2 agrees with 15 junctional bases. CDR1 and CDR2 are drawn from the germline V gene: MRHNA, SNTAGT. For this chain, trimming is 2 bases at the V end and 10 bases at the J end, and the number of junction bases without a gene match is 0. The CDR3, from cysteine to phenylalanine, totals 14 residues. The only DNA kept is the CDR3, 42 bases in frame from the first base.